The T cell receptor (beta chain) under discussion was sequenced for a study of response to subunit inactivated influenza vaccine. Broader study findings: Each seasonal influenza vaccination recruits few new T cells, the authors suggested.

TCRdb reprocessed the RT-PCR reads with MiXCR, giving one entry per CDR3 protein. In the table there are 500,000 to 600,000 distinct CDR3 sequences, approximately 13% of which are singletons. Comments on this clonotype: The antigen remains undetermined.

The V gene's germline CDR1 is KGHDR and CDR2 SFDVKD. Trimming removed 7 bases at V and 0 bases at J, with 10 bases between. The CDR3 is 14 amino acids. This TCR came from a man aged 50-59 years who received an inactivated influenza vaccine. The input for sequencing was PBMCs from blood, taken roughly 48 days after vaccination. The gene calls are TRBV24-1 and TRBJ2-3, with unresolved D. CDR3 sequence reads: CATRGRFSTDTQYF. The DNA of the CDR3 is TGTGCCACCAGAGGAAGGTTTAGCACAGATACGCAGTATTTT.